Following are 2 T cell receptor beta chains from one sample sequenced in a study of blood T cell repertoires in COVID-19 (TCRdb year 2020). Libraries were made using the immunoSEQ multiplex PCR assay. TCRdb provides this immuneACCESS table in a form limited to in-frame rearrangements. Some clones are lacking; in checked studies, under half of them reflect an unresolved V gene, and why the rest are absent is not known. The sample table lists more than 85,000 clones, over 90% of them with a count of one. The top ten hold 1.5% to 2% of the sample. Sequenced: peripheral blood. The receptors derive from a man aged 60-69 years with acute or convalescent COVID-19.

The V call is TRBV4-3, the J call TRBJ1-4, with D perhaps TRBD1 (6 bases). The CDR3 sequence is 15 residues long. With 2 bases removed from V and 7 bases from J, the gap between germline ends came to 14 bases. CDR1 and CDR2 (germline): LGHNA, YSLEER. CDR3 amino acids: CASSQQTGISEKLFF. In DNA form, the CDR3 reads TGCGCCAGCAGCCAACAAACAGGGATAAGTGAAAAACTGTTTTTT.

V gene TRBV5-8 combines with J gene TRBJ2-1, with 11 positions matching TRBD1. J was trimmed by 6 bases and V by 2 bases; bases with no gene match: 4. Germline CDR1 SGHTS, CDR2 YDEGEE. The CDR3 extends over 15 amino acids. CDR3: CASSFMGQGVNEQFF. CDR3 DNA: TGTGCCAGCAGCTTCATGGGACAGGGGGTCAATGAGCAGTTCTTC.